This T cell receptor (beta chain) was recovered during a study of early T cells in non-severe SARS-CoV-2 infection. In the study overall: Chains were not paired, and sequencing was done on bulk RNA from unsorted whole blood.

Study-wide results and caveats: VDJdb-based matching was biased toward anti-spike CD8 responses and missed private and CD4 specificities.

The V gene's germline CDR1 is SQVTM and CDR2 ANQGSEA. V trimming: 3 bases; J trimming: 8 bases; junction bases outside the gene matches: 4. CDR3 size: 13 residues. Unique molecular identifiers were attached to individual cDNA molecules. One entry per CDR3 protein, called by TCRdb with MiXCR from the 5' RACE reads. This sample has 55,000 to 70,000 distinct CDR3 sequences; approximately 12% occur once, and the top ten carry roughly 1.2%. This clonotype was detected a few times. The antigen is not known. The source was whole blood, collected at baseline. The receptor comes from an adult who was a healthcare worker with PCR-confirmed SARS-CoV-2 infection or an uninfected control (not recorded which). The donor label of this sample is uncertain. The chain combines TRBV29-1 with TRBJ1-4, with 9 bases aligning to TRBD1. CDR3 region: CSVDGGTGEKLFF. CDR3 DNA sequence: TGCAGCGTTGACGGCGGGACAGGGGAAAAACTGTTTTTT.